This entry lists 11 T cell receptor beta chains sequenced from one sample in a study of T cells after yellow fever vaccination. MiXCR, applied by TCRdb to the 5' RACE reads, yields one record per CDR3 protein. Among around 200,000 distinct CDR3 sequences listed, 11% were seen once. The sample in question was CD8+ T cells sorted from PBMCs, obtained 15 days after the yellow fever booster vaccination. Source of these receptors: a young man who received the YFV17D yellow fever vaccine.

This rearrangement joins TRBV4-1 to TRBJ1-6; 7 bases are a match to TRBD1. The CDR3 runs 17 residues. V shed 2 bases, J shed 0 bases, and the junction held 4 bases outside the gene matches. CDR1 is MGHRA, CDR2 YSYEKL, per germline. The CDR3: CASSQWDRSSYNSPLHF. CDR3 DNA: TGCGCCAGCAGCCAATGGGACAGAAGCTCCTATAATTCACCCCTCCACTTT.

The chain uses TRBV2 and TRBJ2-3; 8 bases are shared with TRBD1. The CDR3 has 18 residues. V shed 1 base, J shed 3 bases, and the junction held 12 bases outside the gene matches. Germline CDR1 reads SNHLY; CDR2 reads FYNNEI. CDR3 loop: CASSEDPAADRETDTQYF. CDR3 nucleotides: TGTGCCAGCAGTGAAGACCCCGCGGCGGACAGGGAGACAGATACGCAGTATTTT.

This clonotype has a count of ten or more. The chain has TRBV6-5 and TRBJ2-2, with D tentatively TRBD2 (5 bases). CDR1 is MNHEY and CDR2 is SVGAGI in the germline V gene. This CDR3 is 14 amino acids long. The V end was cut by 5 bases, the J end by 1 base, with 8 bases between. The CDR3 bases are TGTGCCAGCAGTCCTGGGAGGAACACCGGGGAGCTGTTTTTT. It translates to CASSPGRNTGELFF.

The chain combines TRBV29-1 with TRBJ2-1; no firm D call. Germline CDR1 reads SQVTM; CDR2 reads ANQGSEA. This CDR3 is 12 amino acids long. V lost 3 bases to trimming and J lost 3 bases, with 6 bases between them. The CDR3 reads CSVDGGYNEQFF. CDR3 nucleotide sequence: TGCAGCGTTGACGGCGGCTACAATGAGCAGTTCTTC.

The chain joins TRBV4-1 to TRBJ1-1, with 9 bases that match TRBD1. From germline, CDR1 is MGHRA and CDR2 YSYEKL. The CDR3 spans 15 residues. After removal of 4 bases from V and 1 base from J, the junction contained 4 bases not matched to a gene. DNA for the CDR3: TGCGCCAGCAGCCTAGGGGACAGGGCGAACACTGAAGCTTTCTTT. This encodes CASSLGDRANTEAFF.

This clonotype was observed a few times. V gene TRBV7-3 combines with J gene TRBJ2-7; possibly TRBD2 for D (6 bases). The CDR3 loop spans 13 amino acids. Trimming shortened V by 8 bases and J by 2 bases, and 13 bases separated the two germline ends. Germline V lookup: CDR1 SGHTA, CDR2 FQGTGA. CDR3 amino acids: CASGAGPTYEQYF. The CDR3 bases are TGTGCCAGCGGTGCGGGACCTACCTACGAGCAGTACTTC.

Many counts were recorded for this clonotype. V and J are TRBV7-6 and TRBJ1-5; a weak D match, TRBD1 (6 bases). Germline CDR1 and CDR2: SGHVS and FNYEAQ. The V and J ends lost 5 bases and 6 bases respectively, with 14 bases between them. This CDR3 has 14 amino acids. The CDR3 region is CASSRQGSGQPQHF. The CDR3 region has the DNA TGTGCCAGCAGCCGGCAGGGGTCGGGTCAGCCCCAGCATTTT.

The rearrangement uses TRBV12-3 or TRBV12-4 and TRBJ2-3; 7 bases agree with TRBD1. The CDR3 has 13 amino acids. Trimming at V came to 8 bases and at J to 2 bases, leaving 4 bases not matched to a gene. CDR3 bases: TGTGCCAGCGGGACAGTCTACACAGATACGCAGTATTTT. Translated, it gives CASGTVYTDTQYF.

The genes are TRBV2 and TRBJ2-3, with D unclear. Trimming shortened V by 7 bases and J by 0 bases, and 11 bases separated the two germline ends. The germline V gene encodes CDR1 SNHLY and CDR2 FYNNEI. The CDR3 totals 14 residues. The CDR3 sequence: CASKGRTSTDTQYF. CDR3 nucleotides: TGTGCCAGCAAGGGCAGAACTAGCACAGATACGCAGTATTTT.

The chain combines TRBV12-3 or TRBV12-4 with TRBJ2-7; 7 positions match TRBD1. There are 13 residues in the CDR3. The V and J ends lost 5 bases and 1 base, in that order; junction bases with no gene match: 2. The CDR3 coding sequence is TGTGCCAGCAGTAACAGGGGTTCCTACGAGCAGTACTTC. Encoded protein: CASSNRGSYEQYF.

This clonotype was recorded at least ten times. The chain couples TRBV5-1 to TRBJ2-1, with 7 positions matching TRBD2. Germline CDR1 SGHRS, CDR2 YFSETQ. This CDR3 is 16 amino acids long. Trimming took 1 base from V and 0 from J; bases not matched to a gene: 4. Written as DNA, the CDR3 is TGCGCCAGCAGCTTGATGGGAGGGATCTCCTACAATGAGCAGTTCTTC. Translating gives CASSLMGGISYNEQFF.